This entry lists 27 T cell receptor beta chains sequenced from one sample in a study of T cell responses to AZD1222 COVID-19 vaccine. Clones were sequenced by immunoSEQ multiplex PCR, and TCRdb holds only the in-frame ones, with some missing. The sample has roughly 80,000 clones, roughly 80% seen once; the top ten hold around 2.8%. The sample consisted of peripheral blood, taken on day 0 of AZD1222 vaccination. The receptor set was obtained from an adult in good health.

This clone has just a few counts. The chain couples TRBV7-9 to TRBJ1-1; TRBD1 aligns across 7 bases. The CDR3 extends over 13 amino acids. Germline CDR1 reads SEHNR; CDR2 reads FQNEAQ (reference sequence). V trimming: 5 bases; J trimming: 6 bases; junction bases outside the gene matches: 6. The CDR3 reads CASSQTGRPEAFF. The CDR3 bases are TGTGCCAGCAGCCAGACAGGGAGGCCTGAAGCTTTCTTT.

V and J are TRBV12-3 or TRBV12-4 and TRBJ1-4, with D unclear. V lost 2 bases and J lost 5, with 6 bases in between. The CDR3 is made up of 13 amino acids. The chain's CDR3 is CASSLRKNEKLFF. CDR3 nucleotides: TGTGCCAGCAGTTTAAGGAAGAATGAAAAACTGTTTTTT.

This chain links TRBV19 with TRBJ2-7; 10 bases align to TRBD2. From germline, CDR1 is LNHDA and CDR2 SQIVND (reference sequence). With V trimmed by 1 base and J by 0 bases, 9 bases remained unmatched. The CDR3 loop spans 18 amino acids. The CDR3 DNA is TGTGCCAGTAGTATAGGCACCCCACTAGCGGGAAGCTCCTACGAGCAGTACTTC. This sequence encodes CASSIGTPLAGSSYEQYF.

CDR3 protein: CASSQDGRGRLDTEAFF. The CDR3 DNA reads as TGTGCCAGCAGCCAAGATGGGAGGGGGCGCCTGGACACTGAAGCTTTCTTT. The rearrangement links TRBV3-1 (or the pseudogene TRBV3-2) to TRBJ1-1; 7 positions match TRBD1. Germline loops: CDR1 LGHDT, CDR2 YNNKEL (reference sequence). The J segment lost 3 bases and the V segment lost 0 bases, leaving 10 bases of the junction unmatched. This CDR3 region has 17 residues.

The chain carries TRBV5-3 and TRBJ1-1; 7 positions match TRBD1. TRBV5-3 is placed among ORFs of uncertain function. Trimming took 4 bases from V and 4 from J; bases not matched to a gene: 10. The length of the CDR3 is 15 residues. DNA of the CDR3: TGTGCCAGAAGCACCTACAGGGGAAGGAGCACTGAAGCTTTCTTT. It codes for CARSTYRGRSTEAFF.

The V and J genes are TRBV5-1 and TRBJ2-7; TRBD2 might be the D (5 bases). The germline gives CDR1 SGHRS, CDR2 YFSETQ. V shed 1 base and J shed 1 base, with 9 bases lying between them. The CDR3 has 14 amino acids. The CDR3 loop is CASSLRTESYEQYF. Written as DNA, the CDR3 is TGCGCCAGCAGCTTGCGGACTGAATCCTACGAGCAGTACTTC.

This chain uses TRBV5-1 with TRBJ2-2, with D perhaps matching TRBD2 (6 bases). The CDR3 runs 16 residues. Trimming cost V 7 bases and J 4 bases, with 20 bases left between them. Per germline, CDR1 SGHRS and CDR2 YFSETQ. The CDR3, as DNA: TGCGCCAGCCGACGGGAGACTAGTTCCTTCACCGGGGAGCTGTTTTTT. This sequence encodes CASRRETSSFTGELFF.

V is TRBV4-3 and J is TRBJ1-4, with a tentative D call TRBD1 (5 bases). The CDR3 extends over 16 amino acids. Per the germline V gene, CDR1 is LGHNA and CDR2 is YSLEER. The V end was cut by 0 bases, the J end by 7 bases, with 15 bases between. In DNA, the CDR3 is TGCGCCAGCAGCCAAGATTTAGGGGCCAGTGCTGAAAAACTGTTTTTT. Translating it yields CASSQDLGASAEKLFF.

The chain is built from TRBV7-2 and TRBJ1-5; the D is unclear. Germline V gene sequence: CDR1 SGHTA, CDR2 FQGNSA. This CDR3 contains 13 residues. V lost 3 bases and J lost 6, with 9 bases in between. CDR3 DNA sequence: TGTGCCAGCAGCTTTACTACCACTCAGCCCCAGCATTTT. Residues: CASSFTTTQPQHF.

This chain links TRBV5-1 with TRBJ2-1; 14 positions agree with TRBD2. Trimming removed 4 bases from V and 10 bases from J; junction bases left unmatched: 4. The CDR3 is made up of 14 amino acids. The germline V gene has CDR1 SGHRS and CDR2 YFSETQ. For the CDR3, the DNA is TGCGCCAGCAGCCTTGGACTAGCGGGGGGCGAGCAGTTCTTC. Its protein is CASSLGLAGGEQFF.

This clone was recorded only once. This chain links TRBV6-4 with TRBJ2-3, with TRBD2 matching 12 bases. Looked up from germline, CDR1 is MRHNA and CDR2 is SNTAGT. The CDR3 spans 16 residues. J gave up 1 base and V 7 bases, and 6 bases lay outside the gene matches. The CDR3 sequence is CASKRTSGTRTDTQYF. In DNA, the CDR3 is TGTGCCAGCAAAAGGACTAGCGGGACTCGCACAGATACGCAGTATTTT.

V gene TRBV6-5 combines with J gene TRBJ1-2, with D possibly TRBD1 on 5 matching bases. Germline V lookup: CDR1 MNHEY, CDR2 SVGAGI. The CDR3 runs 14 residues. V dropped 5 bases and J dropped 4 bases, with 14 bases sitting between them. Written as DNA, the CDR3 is TGTGCCAGCAGTACATCAGGGTTCGTCTATGGCTACACCTTC. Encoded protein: CASSTSGFVYGYTF.

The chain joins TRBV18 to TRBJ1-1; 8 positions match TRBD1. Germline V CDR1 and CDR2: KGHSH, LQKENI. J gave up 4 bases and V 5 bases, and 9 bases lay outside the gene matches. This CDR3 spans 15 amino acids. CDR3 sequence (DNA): TGTGCCAGCTCAACTTCGGGCACAGGGGGCACTGAAGCTTTCTTT. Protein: CASSTSGTGGTEAFF.

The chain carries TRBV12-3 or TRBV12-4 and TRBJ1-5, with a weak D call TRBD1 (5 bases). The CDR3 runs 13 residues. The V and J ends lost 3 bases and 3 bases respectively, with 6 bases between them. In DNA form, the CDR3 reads TGTGCCAGCAGTTTGGACAACAATCAGCCCCAGCATTTT. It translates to CASSLDNNQPQHF.

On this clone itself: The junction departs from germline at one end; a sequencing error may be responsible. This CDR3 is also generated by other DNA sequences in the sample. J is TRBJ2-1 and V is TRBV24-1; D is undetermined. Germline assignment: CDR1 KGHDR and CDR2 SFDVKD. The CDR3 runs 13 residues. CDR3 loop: CATSPTEYNEQFF. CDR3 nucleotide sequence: TGTGCCACCAGCCCGACGGAGTACAATGAACAGTTCTTC.

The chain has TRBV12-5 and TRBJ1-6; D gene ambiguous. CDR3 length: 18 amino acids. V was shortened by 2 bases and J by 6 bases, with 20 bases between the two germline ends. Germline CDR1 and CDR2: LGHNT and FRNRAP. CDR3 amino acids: CASGLWPPPSRLNSPLHF. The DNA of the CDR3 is TGTGCTAGTGGTTTGTGGCCCCCGCCGTCCAGACTTAATTCACCCCTCCACTTT.

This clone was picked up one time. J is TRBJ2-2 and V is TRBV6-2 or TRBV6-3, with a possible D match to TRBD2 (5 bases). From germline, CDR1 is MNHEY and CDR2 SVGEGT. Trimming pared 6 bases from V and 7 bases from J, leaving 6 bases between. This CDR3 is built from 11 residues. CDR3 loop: CASSGGGELFF. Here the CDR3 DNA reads TGTGCCAGCAGCGGAGGCGGGGAGCTGTTTTTT.

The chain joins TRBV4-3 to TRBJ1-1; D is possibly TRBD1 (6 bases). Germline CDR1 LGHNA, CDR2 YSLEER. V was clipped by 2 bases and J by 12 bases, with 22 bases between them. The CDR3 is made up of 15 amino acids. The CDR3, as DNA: TGCGCCAGCAGCCAAACCAGCTCAGGGGAAAGGGAAACTTTCTTT. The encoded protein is CASSQTSSGERETFF.

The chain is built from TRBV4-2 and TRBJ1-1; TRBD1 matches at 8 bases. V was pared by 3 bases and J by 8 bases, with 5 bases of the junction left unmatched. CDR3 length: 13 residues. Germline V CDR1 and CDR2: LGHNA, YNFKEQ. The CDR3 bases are TGTGCCAGCAGCCAGCCCGACAGGGGCGAAGCTTTCTTT. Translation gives CASSQPDRGEAFF.

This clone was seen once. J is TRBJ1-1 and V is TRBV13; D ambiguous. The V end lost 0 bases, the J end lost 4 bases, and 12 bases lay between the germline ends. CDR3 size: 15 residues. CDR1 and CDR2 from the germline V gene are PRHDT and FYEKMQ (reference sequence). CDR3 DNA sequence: TGTGCCAGCAGCTTAGGAGTGAGGGTTCGCACTGAAGCTTTCTTT. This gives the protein CASSLGVRVRTEAFF.

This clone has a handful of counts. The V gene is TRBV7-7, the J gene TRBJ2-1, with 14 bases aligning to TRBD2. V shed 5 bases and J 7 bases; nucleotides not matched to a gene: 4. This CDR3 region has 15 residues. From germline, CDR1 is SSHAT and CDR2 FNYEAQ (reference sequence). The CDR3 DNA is TGTGCCAGCAGCGCAGGGACTAGCGGGAGAAATGAGCAGTTCTTC. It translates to CASSAGTSGRNEQFF. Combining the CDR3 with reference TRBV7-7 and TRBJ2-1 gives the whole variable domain GAGVSQSPRYKVTKRGQDVTLRCDPISSHATLYWYQQALGQGPEFLTYFNYEAQPDKSGLPSDRFSAERPEGSISTLTIQRTEQRDSAMYRCASSAGTSGRNEQFFGPGTRLTVL.

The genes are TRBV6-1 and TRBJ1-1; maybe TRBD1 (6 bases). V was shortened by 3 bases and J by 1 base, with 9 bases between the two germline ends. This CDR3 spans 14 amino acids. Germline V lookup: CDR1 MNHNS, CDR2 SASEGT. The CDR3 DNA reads TGTGCCAGCAGTGAGGGGACACAGAACACTGAAGCTTTCTTT. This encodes CASSEGTQNTEAFF.

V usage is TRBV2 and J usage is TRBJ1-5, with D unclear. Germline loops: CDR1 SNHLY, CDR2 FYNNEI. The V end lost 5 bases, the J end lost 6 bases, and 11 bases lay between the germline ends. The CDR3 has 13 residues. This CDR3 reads CASSPGEGQPQHF. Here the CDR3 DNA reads TGTGCCAGCAGTCCCGGGGAGGGTCAGCCCCAGCATTTT.

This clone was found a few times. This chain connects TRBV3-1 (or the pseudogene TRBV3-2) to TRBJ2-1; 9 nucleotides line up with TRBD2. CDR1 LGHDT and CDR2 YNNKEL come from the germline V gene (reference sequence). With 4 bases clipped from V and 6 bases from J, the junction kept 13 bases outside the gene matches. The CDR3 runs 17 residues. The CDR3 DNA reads TGTGCCAGCAGCCGGGAGGTTTTGGGACTAGCTCTCAATGAGCAGTTCTTC. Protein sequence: CASSREVLGLALNEQFF.

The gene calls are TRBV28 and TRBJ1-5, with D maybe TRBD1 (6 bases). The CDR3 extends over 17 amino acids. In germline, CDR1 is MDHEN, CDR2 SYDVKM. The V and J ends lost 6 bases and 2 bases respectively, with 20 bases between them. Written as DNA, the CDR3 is TGTGCCAGCAGATTAGTACAGGCAGGGGTGGGCAATCAGCCCCAGCATTTT. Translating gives CASRLVQAGVGNQPQHF.

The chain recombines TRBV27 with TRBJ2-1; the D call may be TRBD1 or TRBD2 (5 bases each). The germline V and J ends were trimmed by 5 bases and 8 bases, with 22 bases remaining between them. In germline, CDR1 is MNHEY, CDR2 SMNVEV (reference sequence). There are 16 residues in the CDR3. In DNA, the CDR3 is TGTGCCAGCAGTCGGGCCGGGACCCTTGGGTCCGATGAGCAGTTCTTC. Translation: CASSRAGTLGSDEQFF.

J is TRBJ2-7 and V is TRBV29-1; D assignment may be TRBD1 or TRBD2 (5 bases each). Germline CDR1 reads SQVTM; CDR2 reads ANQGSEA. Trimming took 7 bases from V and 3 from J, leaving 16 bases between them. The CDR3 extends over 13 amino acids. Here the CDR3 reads CSAGTGRDYEQYF. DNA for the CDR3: TGCAGCGCTGGGACGGGACGAGACTACGAGCAGTACTTC.